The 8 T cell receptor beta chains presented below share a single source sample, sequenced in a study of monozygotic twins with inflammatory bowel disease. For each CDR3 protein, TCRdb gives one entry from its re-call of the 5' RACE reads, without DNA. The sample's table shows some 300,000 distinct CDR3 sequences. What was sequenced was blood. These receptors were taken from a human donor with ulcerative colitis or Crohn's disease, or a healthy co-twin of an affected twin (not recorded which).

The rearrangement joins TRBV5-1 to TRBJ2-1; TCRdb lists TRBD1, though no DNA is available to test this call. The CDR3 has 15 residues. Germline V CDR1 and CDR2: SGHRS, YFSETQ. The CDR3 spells CASSLGDRGHNEQFF.

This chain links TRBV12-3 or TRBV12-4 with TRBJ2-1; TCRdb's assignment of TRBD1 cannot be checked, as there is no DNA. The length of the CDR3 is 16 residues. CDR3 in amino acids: CASSRIYTGVYNEQFF.

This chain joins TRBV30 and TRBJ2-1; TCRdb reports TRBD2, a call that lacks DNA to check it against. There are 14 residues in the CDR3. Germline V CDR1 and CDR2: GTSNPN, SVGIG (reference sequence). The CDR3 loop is CAWSVLGGNNEQFF.

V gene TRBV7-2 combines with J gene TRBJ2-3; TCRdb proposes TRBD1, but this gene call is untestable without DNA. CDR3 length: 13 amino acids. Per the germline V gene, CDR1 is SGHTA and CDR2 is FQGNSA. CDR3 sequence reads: CASSPGWGDTQYF.

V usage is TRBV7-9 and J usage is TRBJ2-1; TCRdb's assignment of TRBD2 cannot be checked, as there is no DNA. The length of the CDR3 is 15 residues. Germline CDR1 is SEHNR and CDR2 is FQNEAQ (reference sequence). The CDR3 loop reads CASSLDVLVYNEQFF.

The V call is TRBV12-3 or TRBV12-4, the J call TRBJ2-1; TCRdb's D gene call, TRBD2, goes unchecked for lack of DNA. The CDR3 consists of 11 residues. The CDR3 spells CASSSGRTQFF.

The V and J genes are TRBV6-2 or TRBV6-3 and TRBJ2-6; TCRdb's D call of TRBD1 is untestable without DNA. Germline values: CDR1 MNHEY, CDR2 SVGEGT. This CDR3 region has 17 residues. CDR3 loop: CASSPTGGSSGANVLTF.

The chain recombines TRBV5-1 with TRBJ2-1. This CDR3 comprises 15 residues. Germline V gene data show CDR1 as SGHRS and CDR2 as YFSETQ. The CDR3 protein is CASSAAQSSYNEQFF. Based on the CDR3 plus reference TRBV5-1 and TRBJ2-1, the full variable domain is KAGVTQTPRYLIKTRGQQVTLSCSPISGHRSVSWYQQTPGQGLQFLFEYFSETQRNKGNFPGRFSGRQFSNSRSEMNVSTLELGDSALYLCASSAAQSSYNEQFFGPGTRLTVL.